Each of the 15 T cell receptor beta chains below was sequenced from the same sample in a study of identifying expanded T cells in peripheral blood. The repertoire was sequenced with immunoSEQ multiplex PCR; TCRdb's copy has only in-frame clones and lacks some. The sample holds 90,000 to 120,000 clones; around 89% are singletons and the top ten take 16%. The material sequenced was blood. The receptors were gathered from a person between 18 and 75 years old in good health.

This chain links TRBV2 with TRBJ2-3; D is uncertain. V was pared by 7 bases and J by 0 bases, with 20 bases between. CDR1 is SNHLY, CDR2 FYNNEI, per germline. The CDR3 sequence is 17 residues long. The CDR3 spells CASTLPPGRVSTDTQYF. The CDR3, as DNA: TGTGCCAGCACCCTACCACCCGGCCGGGTTAGCACAGATACGCAGTATTTT.

This clone was observed once. The rearrangement joins TRBV4-3 to TRBJ2-7; 9 nucleotides agree with TRBD1. The germline V gene has CDR1 LGHNA and CDR2 YSLEER. The CDR3 length is 14 residues. The V and J ends lost 2 bases and 4 bases, in that order; junction bases with no gene match: 3. CDR3 residues: CASSQYDRGYEQYF. CDR3 bases: TGCGCCAGCAGCCAATACGACAGGGGGTACGAGCAGTACTTC.

This clone was seen a single time. V gene TRBV10-3 combines with J gene TRBJ1-2; 7 bases align to TRBD1. With 7 bases clipped from V and 2 bases from J, the junction kept 7 bases outside the gene matches. Germline loops: CDR1 ENHRY, CDR2 SYGVKD. This CDR3 region has 14 residues. The CDR3 DNA reads TGTGCCATCACCCCCGACAGGGCCAACTATGGCTACACCTTC. It codes for CAITPDRANYGYTF.

The genes are TRBV7-2 and TRBJ2-5, with D tentatively TRBD2 (6 bases). CDR1 and CDR2 (germline): SGHTA, FQGNSA. This CDR3 contains 15 residues. V lost 8 bases, J lost 4 bases, and 20 bases lay in between. This CDR3 reads CASGWRGAGGETQYF. CDR3 DNA sequence: TGTGCCAGCGGGTGGCGGGGAGCTGGGGGAGAGACCCAGTACTTC.

The rearrangement joins TRBV4-1 to TRBJ1-2, with D hard to call. Per the germline V gene, CDR1 is MGHRA and CDR2 is YSYEKL. The CDR3 totals 15 residues. Deletions cut 4 bases from V and 4 bases from J, with 16 bases between. The CDR3 DNA is TGCGCCAGCAGCCCTCAGTACCCCAGCCCCTATGGCTACACCTTC. This sequence encodes CASSPQYPSPYGYTF.

The J gene is TRBJ2-4, the V gene TRBV19; 7 bases are a match to TRBD1. Trimming removed 7 bases from V and 1 base from J; junction bases left unmatched: 22. The CDR3 sequence is 20 residues long. The germline V gene encodes CDR1 LNHDA and CDR2 SQIVND (reference sequence). Written as DNA, the CDR3 is TGTGCCAGTAACCCCCGAGTTGAGGGGGCGTTTCATGGGGCCAAAAACATTCAGTACTTC. Protein: CASNPRVEGAFHGAKNIQYF.

This chain links TRBV2 with TRBJ2-2, with 12 nucleotides matching TRBD1. V gave up 8 bases and J gave up 6 bases; unmatched junction bases: 4. The germline CDR1 and CDR2 sequences are SNHLY and FYNNEI. The CDR3 covers 14 residues. This chain's CDR3 is CASGDRGQAGELFF. The CDR3, as DNA: TGTGCCAGCGGGGACAGGGGGCAGGCCGGGGAGCTGTTTTTT.

A word on this clone: One junction end does not reproduce the germline sequence, and a read error may be involved. This chain connects TRBV30 to TRBJ1-5; D not certain. The germline V gene encodes CDR1 GTSNPN and CDR2 SVGIG (reference sequence). The CDR3 runs 14 residues. CDR3 bases: TGTGCCTGGAGTGTACCACAGAGCAGTCAGCCCCAGCATTTT. As protein: CAWSVPQSSQPQHF. The full variable domain, in which reference TRBV30 and TRBJ1-5 provide the parts outside the CDR3, is SQTIHQWPATLVQPVGSPLSLECTVEGTSNPNLYWYRQAAGRGLQLLFYSVGIGQISSEVPQNLSASRPQDRQFILSSKKLLLSDSGFYLCAWSVPQSSQPQHFGDGTRLSIL.

The rearrangement joins TRBV5-6 to TRBJ2-1; the D is unclear. The germline V gene has CDR1 SGHDT and CDR2 YYEEEE. The CDR3 has 12 residues. V was cut by 0 bases and J by 6 bases, with 4 bases left in between. In DNA, the CDR3 is TGTGCCAGCAGCTTGGGAGTCAATGAGCAGTTCTTC. Its protein is CASSLGVNEQFF.

This chain connects TRBV29-1 to TRBJ2-7; 9 positions agree with TRBD1. This CDR3 contains 14 residues. Germline V CDR1 and CDR2: SQVTM, ANQGSEA. V trimming: 5 bases; J trimming: 5 bases; junction bases outside the gene matches: 10. In DNA form, the CDR3 reads TGCAGCGTTTTGCCCGGGACAGGGATAGACGAGCAGTACTTC. It codes for CSVLPGTGIDEQYF.

The chain has TRBV4-1 and TRBJ2-6, with TRBD2 matching over 10 bases. This CDR3 is built from 17 residues. Germline V gene lookup returns CDR1 MGHRA and CDR2 YSYEKL. The V segment lost 5 bases and the J segment 2 bases; nucleotides outside the gene matches: 6. CDR3 DNA sequence: TGCGCCAGCAGCTCCAGCGGGGGGGCTGCTGGGGCCAACGTCCTGACTTTC. Its translation: CASSSSGGAAGANVLTF.

The chain carries TRBV15 and TRBJ2-5; D ambiguous. The V end lost 0 bases, the J end lost 5 bases, and 7 bases lay between the germline ends. The CDR3 is made up of 13 amino acids. Germline-derived CDR1 and CDR2 are LNHNV and YYDKDF (reference sequence). CDR3 DNA: TGTGCCACCAGCAGAGATCGAAAGGAGACCCAGTACTTC. The encoded protein is CATSRDRKETQYF.

This chain uses TRBV19 with TRBJ2-1; TRBD1 or TRBD2 may be the D gene (5 bases each). V lost 3 bases and J lost 10, with 10 bases in between. The germline V gene encodes CDR1 LNHDA and CDR2 SQIVND (reference sequence). The CDR3 totals 12 residues. CDR3 sequence reads: CASSMGRDEQFF. The DNA of the CDR3 is TGTGCCAGTAGTATGGGCAGGGACGAGCAGTTCTTC.

The chain uses TRBV4-3 and TRBJ2-7; perhaps TRBD1 as D (6 bases). The CDR3 covers 14 residues. CDR1 LGHNA and CDR2 YSLEER come from the germline V gene. V dropped 1 base and J dropped 0 bases, with 7 bases sitting between them. CDR3 loop: CASSQARGSYEQYF. The CDR3 nucleotides are TGCGCCAGCAGCCAAGCCAGGGGCTCCTACGAGCAGTACTTC.

V gene TRBV18 combines with J gene TRBJ2-5, with a possible D match to TRBD1 (5 bases). The CDR3 totals 16 residues. Trimming removed 2 bases from V and 0 bases from J, with 13 bases in between. Germline CDR1 reads KGHSH; CDR2 reads LQKENI. The CDR3 reads CASSPTRQGYQETQYF. CDR3 DNA: TGTGCCAGCTCACCAACCCGTCAGGGTTACCAAGAGACCCAGTACTTC.